A single TCR beta chain is shown here with its context. CDR3 size: 14 residues. Trimming took off 4 bases at V and 5 bases at J, with 13 bases between the two ends. Germline V gene sequence: CDR1 SGHRS, CDR2 YFSETQ. This sample is drawn from a study of blood T cells in healthy people across ages. Study information: About one barcoded beta molecule was captured per two T cells (by template switching).

A J-beta primer mix and a sample-barcoded 5' primer were used in a second PCR of roughly 6 to 11 cycles. TCRdb ran MiXCR on the 5' RACE reads and lists one entry per CDR3 protein. Of 750,000 or so distinct CDR3 sequences in the sample, roughly 25% are singletons; the top ten hold 9.4%. A further study also used this sample, focusing on T cells of mothers and their children. From that report: All donors were healthy and Caucasian; they were a few mothers and their six children.

The J gene is TRBJ2-1, the V gene TRBV5-1, with D unresolved. The sequence derives from a boy younger than 18 in good health. Sequenced sample: blood. DNA for the CDR3: TGCGCCAGCAGCCCGCCGGGCCCGGACAATGAGCAGTTCTTC. Residues: CASSPPGPDNEQFF.